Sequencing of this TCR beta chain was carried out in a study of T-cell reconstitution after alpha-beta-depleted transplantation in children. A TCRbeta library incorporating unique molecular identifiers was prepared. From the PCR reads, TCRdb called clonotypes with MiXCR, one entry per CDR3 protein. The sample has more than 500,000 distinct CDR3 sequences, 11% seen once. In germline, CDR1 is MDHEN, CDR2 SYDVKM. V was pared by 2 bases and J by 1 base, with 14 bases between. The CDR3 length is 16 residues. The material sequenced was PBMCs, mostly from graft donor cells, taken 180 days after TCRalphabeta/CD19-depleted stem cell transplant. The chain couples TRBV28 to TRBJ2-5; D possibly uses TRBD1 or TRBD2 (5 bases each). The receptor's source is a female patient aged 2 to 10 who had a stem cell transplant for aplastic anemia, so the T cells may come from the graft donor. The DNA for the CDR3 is TGTGCCAGCAGTTTAAACGCAGGGAGCGGCCAAGAGACCCAGTACTTC. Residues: CASSLNAGSGQETQYF.